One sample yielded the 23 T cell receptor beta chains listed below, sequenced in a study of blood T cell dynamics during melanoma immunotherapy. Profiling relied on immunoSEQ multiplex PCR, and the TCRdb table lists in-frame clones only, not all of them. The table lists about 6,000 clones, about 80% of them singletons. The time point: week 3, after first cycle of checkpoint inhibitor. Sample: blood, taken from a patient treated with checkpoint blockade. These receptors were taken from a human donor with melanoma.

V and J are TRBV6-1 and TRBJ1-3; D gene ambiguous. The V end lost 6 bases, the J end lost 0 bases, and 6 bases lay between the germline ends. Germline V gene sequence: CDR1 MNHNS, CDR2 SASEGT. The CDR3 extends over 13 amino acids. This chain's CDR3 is CASRTFSGNTIYF. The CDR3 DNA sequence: TGTGCCAGCAGAACCTTCTCTGGAAACACCATATATTTT.

The CDR3 coding sequence is TGCGCCAGCAGTGCGACTAGCGGGAGAATTTATGAGCAGTTCTTC. As protein: CASSATSGRIYEQFF. The chain has TRBV5-1 and TRBJ2-1; TRBD2 agrees at 12 bases. Trimming took 5 bases from V and 8 from J; bases not matched to a gene: 8. This CDR3 contains 15 residues. Germline V lookup: CDR1 SGHRS, CDR2 YFSETQ.

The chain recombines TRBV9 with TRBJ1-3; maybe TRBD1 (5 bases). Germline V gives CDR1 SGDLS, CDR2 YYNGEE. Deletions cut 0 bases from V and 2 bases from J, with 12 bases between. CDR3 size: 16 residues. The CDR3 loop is CASSVALQGAGNTIYF. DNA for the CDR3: TGTGCCAGCAGCGTAGCTCTCCAGGGAGCTGGAAACACCATATATTTT.

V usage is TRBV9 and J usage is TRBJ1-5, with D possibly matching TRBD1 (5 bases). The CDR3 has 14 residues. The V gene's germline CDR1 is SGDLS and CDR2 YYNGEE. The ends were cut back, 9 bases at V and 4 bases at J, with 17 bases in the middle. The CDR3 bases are TGTGCCAACGCAGGGTGGCAGTTTAATCAGCCCCAGCATTTT. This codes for CANAGWQFNQPQHF.

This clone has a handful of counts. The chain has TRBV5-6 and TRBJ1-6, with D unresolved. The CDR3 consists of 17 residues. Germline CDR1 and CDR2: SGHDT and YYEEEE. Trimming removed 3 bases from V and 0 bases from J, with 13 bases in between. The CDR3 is CASSSLAESSYNSPLHF. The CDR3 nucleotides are TGTGCCAGCAGCTCTCTCGCGGAGAGCTCCTATAATTCACCCCTCCACTTT. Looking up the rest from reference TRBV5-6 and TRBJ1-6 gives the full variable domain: DAGVTQSPTHLIKTRGQQVTLRCSPKSGHDTVSWYQQALGQGPQFIFQYYEEEERQRGNFPDRFSGHQFPNYSSELNVNALLLGDSALYLCASSSLAESSYNSPLHFGNGTRLTVT.

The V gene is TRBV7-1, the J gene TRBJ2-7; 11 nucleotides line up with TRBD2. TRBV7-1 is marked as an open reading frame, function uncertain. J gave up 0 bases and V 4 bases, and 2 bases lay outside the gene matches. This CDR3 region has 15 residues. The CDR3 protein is CASSLTSGGSYEQYF. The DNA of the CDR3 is TGTGCCAGCAGCTTAACTAGCGGGGGCTCCTACGAGCAGTACTTC.

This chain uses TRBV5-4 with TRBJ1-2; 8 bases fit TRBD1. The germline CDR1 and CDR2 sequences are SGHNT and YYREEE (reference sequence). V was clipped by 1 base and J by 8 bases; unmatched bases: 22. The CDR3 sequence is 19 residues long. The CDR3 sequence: CASSLPLRTGLPRHRGYTF. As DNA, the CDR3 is TGTGCCAGCAGCTTGCCCCTTAGGACAGGGCTACCCCGCCATAGGGGCTACACCTTC.

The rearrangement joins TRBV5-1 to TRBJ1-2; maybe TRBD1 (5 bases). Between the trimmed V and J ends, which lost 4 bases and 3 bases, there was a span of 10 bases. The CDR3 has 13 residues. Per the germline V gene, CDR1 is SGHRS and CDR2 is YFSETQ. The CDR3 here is CASSEDIYYGYTF. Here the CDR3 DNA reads TGCGCCAGCAGCGAGGACATTTACTATGGCTACACCTTC.

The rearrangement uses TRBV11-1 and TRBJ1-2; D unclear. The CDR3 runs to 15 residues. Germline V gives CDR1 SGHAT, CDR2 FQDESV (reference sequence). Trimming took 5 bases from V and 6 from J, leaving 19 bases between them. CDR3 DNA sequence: TGTGCCAGCAGCCCAATTAGGCCCAGCGTCGATGGCTACACCTTC. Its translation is CASSPIRPSVDGYTF. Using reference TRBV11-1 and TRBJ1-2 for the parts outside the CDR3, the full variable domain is EAEVAQSPRYKITEKSQAVAFWCDPISGHATLYWYRQILGQGPELLVQFQDESVVDDSQLPKDRFSAERLKGVDSTLKIQPAELGDSAMYLCASSPIRPSVDGYTFGSGTRLTVV.

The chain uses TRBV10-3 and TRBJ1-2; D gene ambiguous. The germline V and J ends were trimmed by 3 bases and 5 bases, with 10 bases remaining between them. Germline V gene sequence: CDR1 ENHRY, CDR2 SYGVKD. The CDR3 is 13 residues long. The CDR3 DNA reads TGTGCCATCAGTGACCGGACGGATTATGGCTACACCTTC. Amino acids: CAISDRTDYGYTF.

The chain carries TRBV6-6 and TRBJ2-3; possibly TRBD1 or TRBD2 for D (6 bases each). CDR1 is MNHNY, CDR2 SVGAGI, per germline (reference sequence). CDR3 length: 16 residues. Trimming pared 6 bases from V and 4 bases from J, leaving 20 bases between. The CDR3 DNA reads TGTGCCAGCAGCGACCTCAGAGGGGGGCCTGCAGATACGCAGTATTTT. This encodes CASSDLRGGPADTQYF.

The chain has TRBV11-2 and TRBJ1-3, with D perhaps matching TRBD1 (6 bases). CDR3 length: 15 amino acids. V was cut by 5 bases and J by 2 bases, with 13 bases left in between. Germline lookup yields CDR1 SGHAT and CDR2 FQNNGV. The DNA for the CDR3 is TGTGCCAGCAGCACCCACAGGGCGGCTGGAAACACCATATATTTT. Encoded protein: CASSTHRAAGNTIYF.

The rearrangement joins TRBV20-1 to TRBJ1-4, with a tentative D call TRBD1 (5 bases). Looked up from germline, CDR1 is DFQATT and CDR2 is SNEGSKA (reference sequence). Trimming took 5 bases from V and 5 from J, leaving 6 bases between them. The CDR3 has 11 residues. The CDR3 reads CSAQGNEKLFF. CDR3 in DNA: TGCAGTGCTCAGGGAAATGAAAAACTGTTTTTT.

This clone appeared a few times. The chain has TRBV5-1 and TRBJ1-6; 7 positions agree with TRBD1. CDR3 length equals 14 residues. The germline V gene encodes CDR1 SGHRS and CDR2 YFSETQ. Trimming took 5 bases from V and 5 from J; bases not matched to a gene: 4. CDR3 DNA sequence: TGCGCCAGCAGTCGCGACAGGGATAATTCACCCCTCCACTTT. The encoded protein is CASSRDRDNSPLHF.

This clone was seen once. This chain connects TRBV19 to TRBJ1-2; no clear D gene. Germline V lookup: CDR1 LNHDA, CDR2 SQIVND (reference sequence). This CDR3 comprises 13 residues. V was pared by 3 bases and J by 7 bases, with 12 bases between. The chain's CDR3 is CASSILAPGGYTF. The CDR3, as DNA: TGTGCCAGTAGTATTTTAGCCCCCGGTGGCTACACCTTC.

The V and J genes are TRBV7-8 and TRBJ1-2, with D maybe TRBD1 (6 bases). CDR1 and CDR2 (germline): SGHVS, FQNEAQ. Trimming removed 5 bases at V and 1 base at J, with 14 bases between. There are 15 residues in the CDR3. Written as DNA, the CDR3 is TGTGCCAGCAGCCTGGACAGCCAGATTAACTATGGCTACACCTTC. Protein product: CASSLDSQINYGYTF.

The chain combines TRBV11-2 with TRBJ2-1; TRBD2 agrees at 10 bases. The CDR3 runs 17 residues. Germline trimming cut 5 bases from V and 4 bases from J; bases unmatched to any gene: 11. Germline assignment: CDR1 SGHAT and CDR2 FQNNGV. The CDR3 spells CASSPRSWTSGYNEQFF. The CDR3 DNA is TGTGCCAGCAGCCCCCGGTCGTGGACTAGCGGATACAATGAGCAGTTCTTC.

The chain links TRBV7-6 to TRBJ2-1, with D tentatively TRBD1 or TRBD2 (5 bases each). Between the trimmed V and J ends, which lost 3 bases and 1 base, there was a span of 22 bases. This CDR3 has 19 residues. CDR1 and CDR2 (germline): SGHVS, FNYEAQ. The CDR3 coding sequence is TGTGCCAGCAGCTTTATGGGGACGGGCGTTTTCTCGTCCTACAATGAGCAGTTCTTC. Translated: CASSFMGTGVFSSYNEQFF.

The CDR3 nucleotides are TGTGCCAGAAGCTCCCCATTAGCGGGGGGGCGGGCCAAAAACATTCAGTACTTC. This encodes CARSSPLAGGRAKNIQYF. The chain is built from TRBV5-3 and TRBJ2-4, with TRBD2 identical over 11 bases. TRBV5-3 falls under the ORF class, with uncertain function. The CDR3 has 18 residues. After removal of 3 bases from V and 1 base from J, the junction contained 9 bases not matched to a gene.

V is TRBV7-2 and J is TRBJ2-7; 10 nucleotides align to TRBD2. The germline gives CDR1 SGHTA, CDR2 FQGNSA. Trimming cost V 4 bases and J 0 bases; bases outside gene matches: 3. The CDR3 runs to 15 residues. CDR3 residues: CASSSPSGSSYEQYF. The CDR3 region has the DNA TGTGCCAGCAGCTCCCCTAGCGGGAGCTCCTACGAGCAGTACTTC.

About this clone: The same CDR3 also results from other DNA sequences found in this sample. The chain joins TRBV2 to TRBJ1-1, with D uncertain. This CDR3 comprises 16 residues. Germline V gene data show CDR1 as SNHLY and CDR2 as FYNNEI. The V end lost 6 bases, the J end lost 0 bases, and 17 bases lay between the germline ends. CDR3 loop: CASSRLPLGMNTEAFF. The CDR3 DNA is TGTGCCAGCAGCCGCTTGCCGCTGGGCATGAACACTGAAGCTTTCTTT.

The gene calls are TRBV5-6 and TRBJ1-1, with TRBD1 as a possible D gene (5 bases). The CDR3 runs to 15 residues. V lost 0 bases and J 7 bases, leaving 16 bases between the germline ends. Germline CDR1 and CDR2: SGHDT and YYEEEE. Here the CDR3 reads CASSLGGGRESEAFF. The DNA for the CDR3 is TGTGCCAGCAGCTTGGGCGGTGGCAGGGAAAGTGAAGCTTTCTTT.

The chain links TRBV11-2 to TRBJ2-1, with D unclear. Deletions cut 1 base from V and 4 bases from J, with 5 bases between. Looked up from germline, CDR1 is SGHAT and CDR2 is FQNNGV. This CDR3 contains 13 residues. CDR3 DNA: TGTGCCAGCAGCTTAGCCAGATACAATGAGCAGTTCTTC. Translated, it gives CASSLARYNEQFF.